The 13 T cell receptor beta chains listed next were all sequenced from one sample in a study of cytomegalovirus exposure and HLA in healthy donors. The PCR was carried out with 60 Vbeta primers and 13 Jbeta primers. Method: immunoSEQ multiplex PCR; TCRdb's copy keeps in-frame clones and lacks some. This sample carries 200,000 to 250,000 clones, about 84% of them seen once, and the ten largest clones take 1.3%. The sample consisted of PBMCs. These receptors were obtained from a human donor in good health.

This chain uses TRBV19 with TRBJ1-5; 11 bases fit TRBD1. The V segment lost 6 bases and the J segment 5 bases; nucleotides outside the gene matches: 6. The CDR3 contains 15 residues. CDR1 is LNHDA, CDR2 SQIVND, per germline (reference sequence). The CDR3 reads CASSWTGGADQPQHF. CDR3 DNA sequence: TGTGCCAGTAGCTGGACAGGGGGCGCCGATCAGCCCCAGCATTTT. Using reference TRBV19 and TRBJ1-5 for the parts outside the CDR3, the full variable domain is DGGITQSPKYLFRKEGQNVTLSCEQNLNHDAMYWYRQDPGQGLRLIYYSQIVNDFQKGDIAEGYSVSREKKESFPLTVTSAQKNPTAFYLCASSWTGGADQPQHFGDGTRLSIL.

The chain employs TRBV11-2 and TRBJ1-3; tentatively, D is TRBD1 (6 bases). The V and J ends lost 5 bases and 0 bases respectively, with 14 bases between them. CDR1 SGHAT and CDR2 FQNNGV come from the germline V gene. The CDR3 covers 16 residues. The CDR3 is CASSPHRAPSGNTIYF. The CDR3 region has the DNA TGTGCCAGCAGCCCCCACAGGGCGCCCTCTGGAAACACCATATATTTT. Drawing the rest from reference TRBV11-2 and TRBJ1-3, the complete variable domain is EAGVAQSPRYKIIEKRQSVAFWCNPISGHATLYWYQQILGQGPKLLIQFQNNGVVDDSQLPKDRFSAERLKGVDSTLKIQPAKLEDSAVYLCASSPHRAPSGNTIYFGEGSWLTVV.

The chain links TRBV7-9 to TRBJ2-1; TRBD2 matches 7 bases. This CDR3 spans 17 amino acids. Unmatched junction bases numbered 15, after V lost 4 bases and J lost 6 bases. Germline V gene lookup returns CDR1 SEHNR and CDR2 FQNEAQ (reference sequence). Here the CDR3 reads CASSSVRGGSLTNEQFF. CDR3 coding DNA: TGTGCCAGCAGCTCAGTAAGGGGAGGGTCCCTAACCAATGAGCAGTTCTTC.

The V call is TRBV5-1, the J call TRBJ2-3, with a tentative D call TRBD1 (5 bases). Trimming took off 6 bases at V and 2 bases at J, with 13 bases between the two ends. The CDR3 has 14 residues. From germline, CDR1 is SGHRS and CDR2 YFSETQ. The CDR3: CASINRPDTDTQYF. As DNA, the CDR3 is TGCGCCAGCATAAACAGGCCCGACACAGATACGCAGTATTTT.

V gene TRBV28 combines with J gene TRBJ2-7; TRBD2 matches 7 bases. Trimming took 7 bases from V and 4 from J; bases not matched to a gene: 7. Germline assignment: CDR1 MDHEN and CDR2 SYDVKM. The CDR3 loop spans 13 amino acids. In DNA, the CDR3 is TGTGCCAGCATCCGCGGGGGTCGGTACGAGCAGTACTTC. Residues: CASIRGGRYEQYF.

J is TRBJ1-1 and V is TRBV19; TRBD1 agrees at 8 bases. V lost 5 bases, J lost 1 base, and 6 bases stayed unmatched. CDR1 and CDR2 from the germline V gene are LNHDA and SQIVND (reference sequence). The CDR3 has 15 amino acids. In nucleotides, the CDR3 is TGTGCCAGTAGTGTATCCGGGACAGGGAACACTGAAGCTTTCTTT. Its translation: CASSVSGTGNTEAFF.

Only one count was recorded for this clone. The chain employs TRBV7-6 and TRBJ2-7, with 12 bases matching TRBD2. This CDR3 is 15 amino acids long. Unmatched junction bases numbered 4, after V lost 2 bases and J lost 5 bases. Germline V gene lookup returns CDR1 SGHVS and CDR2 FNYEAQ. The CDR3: CASSLLAGGIDEQYF. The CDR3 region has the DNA TGTGCCAGCAGCTTACTAGCGGGAGGGATAGACGAGCAGTACTTC.

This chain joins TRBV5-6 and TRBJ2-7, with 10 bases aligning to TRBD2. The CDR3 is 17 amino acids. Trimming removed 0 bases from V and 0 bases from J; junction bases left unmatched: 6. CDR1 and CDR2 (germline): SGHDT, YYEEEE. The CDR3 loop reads CASSLDLAGASSYEQYF. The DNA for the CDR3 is TGTGCCAGCAGCTTGGACCTAGCGGGAGCTAGCTCCTACGAGCAGTACTTC.

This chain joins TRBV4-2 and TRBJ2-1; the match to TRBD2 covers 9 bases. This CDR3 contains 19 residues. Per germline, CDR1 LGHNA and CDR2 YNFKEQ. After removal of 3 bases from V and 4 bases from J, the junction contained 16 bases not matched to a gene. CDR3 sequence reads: CASSQLIGTSHPIYNEQFF. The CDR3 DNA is TGTGCCAGCAGCCAGTTGATTGGGACTAGCCACCCGATTTACAATGAGCAGTTCTTC.

The CDR3 nucleotides are TGTGCCAGCAGCGCAACTAGCGGAGTTCTTCTTTACGAGCAGTACTTC. This codes for CASSATSGVLLYEQYF. The chain employs TRBV7-9 and TRBJ2-7, with 8 positions matching TRBD2. CDR3 length equals 16 residues. In germline, CDR1 is SEHNR, CDR2 FQNEAQ (reference sequence). The trim removed 5 bases at V and 4 bases at J, leaving 13 bases unmatched.

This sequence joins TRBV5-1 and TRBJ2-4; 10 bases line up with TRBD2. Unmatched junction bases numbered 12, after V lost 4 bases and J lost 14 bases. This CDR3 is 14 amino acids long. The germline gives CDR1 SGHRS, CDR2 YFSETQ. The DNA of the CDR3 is TGCGCCAGCAGCCTACCGACAACTAGCGGGAATAAGTACTTC. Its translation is CASSLPTTSGNKYF. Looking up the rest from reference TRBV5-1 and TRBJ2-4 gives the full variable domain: KAGVTQTPRYLIKTRGQQVTLSCSPISGHRSVSWYQQTPGQGLQFLFEYFSETQRNKGNFPGRFSGRQFSNSRSEMNVSTLELGDSALYLCASSLPTTSGNKYFGAGTRLSVL.

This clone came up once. In DNA, the CDR3 is TGTGCCAGCAGCTTACCGTCGCAGGGCGCCGATTACCCGGAGACCCAGTACTTC. It specifies CASSLPSQGADYPETQYF. This rearrangement joins TRBV7-8 to TRBJ2-5, with D perhaps matching TRBD1 (5 bases). The CDR3 is 18 residues long. Trimming took off 2 bases at V and 5 bases at J, with 24 bases between the two ends. Germline V gene data show CDR1 as SGHVS and CDR2 as FQNEAQ.

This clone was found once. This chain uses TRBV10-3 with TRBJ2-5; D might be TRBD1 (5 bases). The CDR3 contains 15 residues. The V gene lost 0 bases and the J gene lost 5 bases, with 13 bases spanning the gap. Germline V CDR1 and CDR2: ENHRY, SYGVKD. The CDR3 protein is CAISESVRGGETQYF. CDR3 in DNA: TGTGCCATCAGTGAGTCCGTTAGGGGTGGGGAGACCCAGTACTTC.